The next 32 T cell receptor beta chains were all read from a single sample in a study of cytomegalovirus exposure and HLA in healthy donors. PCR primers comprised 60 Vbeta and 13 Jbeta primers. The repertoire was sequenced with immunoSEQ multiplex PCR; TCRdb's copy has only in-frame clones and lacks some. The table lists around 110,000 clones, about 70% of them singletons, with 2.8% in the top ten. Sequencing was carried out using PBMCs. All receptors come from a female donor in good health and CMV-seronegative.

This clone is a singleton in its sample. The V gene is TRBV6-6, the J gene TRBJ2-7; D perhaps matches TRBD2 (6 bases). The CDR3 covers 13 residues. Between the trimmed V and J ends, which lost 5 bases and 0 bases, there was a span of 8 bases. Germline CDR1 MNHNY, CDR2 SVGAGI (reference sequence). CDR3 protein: CASSKGLSYEQYF. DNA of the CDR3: TGTGCCAGCAGTAAGGGACTCTCCTACGAGCAGTACTTC.

CDR3 residues: CASSKSPGQSAPGANVLTF. CDR3 sequence (DNA): TGTGCCAGCAGCAAGAGCCCGGGACAGTCCGCGCCCGGGGCCAACGTCCTGACTTTC. The chain has TRBV7-2 and TRBJ2-6, with TRBD1 matching 7 bases. The V gene's germline CDR1 is SGHTA and CDR2 FQGNSA. The CDR3 has 19 residues. The V gene end was trimmed by 5 bases and the J gene end by 4 bases; junction bases not matched to a gene: 17.

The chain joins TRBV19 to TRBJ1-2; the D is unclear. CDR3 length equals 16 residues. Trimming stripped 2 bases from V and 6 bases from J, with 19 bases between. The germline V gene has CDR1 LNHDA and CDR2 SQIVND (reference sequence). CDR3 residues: CASSISGKIDRDGYTF. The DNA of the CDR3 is TGTGCCAGTAGTATATCCGGAAAGATCGATCGGGATGGCTACACCTTC.

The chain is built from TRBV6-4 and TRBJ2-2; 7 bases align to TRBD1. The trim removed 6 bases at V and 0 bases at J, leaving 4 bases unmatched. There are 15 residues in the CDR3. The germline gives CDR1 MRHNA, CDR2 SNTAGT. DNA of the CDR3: TGTGCCAGCAGCCCAACAGGGGCGAACACCGGGGAGCTGTTTTTT. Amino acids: CASSPTGANTGELFF.

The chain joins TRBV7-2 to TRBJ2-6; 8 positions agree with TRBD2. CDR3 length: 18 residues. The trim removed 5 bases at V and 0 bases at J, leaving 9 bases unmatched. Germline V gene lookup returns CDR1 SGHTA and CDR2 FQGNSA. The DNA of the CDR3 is TGTGCCAGCAGCCCCCGGGGGGGGCTCAGCTCTGGGGCCAACGTCCTGACTTTC. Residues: CASSPRGGLSSGANVLTF.

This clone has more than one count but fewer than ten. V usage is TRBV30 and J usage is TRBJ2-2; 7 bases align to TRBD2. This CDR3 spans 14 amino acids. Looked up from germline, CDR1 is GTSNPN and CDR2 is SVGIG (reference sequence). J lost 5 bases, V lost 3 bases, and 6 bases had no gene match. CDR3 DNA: TGTGCCTGGAGGCGACTAGCTATAACCGGGGAGCTGTTTTTT. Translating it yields CAWRRLAITGELFF.

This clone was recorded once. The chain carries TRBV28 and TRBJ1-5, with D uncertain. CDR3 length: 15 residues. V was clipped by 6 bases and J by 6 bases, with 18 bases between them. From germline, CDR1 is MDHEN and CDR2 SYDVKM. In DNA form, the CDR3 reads TGTGCCAGCAGAACCCCGGCTGGAGATATTCAGCCCCAGCATTTT. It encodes CASRTPAGDIQPQHF.

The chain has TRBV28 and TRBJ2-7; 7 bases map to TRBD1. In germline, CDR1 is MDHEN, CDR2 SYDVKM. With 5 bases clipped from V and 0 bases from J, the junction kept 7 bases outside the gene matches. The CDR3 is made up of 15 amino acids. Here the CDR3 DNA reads TGTGCCAGCAGTATACCCGGGACAGTCTCCTACGAGCAGTACTTC. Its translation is CASSIPGTVSYEQYF.

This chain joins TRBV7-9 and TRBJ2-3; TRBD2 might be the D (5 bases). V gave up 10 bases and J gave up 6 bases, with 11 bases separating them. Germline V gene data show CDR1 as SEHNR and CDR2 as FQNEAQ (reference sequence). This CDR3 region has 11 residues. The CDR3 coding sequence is TGTGCCACCACTACGGGGGATACGCAGTATTTT. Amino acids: CATTTGDTQYF.

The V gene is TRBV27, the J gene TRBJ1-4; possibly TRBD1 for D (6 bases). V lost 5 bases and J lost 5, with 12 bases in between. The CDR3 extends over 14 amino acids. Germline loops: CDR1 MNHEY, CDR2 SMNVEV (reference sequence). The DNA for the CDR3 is TGTGCCAGCAGTACAGGGTGGGAAAATGAAAAACTGTTTTTT. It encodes CASSTGWENEKLFF.

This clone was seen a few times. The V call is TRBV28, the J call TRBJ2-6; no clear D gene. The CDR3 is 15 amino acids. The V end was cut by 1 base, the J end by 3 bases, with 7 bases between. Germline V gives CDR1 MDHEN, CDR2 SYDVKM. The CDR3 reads CASSLLEFGANVLTF. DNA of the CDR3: TGTGCCAGCAGTTTATTAGAGTTTGGGGCCAACGTCCTGACTTTC.

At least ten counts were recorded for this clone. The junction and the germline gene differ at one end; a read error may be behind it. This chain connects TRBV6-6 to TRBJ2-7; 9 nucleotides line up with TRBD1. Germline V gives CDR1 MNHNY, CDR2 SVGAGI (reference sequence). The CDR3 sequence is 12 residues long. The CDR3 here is CASSYPSGQGDF. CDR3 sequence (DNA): TGTGCCAGCAGCTATCCGTCGGGACAGGGCGACTTC.

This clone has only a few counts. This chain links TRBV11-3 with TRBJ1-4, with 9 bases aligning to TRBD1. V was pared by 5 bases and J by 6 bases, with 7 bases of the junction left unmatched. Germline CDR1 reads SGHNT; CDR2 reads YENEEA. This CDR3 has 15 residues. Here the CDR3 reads CASSPPGQGHEKLFF. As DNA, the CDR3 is TGTGCCAGCAGCCCACCGGGACAGGGACATGAAAAACTGTTTTTT.

The CDR3 bases are TGTGCCACCACCTCGACAGGGGGCCCAGACTATGGCTACACCTTC. This encodes CATTSTGGPDYGYTF. The J gene is TRBJ1-2, the V gene TRBV15, with 10 bases identical to TRBD1. V shed 7 bases and J 3 bases; nucleotides not matched to a gene: 8. The CDR3 is 15 residues long. Germline CDR1 reads LNHNV; CDR2 reads YYDKDF (reference sequence).

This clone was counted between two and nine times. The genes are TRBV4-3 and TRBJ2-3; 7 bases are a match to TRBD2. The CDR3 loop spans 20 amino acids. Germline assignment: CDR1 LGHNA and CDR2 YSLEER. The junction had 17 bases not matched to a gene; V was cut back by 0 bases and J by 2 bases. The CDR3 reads CASSQDRLFAGVTVTDTQYF. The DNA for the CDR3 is TGCGCCAGCAGCCAAGATCGGCTTTTCGCGGGAGTGACCGTCACAGATACGCAGTATTTT.

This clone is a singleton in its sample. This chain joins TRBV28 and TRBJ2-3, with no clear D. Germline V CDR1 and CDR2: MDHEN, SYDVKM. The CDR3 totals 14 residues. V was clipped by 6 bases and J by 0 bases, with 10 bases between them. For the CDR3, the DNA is TGTGCCAGCAGCCACCCCACAAGCACAGATACGCAGTATTTT. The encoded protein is CASSHPTSTDTQYF.

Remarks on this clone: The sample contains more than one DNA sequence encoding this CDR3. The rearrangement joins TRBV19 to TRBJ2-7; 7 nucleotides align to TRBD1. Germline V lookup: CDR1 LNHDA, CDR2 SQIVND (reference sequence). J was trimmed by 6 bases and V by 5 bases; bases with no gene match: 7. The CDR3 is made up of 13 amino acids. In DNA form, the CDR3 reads TGTGCCAGTAGTGAACAGGGGCTGGGCGAGCAGTACTTC. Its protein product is CASSEQGLGEQYF.

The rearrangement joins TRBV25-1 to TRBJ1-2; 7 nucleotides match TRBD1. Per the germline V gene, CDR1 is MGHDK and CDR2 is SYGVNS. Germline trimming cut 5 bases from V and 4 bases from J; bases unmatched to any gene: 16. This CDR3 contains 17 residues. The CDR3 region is CASSPEQGLDRGYGYTF. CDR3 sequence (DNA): TGTGCCAGCAGTCCAGAACAGGGGCTAGATCGAGGCTATGGCTACACCTTC.

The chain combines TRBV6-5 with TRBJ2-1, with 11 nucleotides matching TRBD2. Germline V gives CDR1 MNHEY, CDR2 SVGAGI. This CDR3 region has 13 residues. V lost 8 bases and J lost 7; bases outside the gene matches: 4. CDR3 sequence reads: CASLAGGRNEQFF. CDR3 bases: TGTGCCAGCTTAGCGGGAGGGCGGAATGAGCAGTTCTTC.

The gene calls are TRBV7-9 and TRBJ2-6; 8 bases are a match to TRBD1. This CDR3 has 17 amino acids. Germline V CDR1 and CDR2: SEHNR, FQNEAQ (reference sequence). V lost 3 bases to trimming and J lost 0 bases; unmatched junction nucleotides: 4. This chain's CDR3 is CASSFTGGSSGANVLTF. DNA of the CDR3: TGTGCCAGCAGCTTCACAGGGGGGAGCTCTGGGGCCAACGTCCTGACTTTC.

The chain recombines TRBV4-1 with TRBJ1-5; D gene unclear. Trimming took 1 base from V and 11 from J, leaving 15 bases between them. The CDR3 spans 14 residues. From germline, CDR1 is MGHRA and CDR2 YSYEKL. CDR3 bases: TGCGCCAGCAGCCAAGTTATGGGTCAGACATCCCAGCATTTT. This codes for CASSQVMGQTSQHF.

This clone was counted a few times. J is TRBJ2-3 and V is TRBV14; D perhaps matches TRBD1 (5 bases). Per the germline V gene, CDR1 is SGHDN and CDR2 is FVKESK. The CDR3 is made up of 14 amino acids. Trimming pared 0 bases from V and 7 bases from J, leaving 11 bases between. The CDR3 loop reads CASSQDWAGNTQYF. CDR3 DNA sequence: TGTGCCAGCAGCCAAGATTGGGCAGGGAATACGCAGTATTTT.

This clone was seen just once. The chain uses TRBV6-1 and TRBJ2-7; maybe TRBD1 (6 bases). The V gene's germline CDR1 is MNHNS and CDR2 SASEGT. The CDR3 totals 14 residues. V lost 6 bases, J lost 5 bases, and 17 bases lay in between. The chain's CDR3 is CASSLTGPQNEQYF. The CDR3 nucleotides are TGTGCCAGCAGCCTAACAGGGCCCCAAAACGAGCAGTACTTC.

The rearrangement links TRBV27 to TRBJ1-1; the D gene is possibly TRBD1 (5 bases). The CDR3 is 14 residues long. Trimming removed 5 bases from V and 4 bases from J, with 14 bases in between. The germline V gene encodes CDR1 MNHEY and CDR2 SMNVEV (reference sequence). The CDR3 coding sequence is TGTGCCAGCAGTGGCTCCCAGGGTGGCACTGAAGCTTTCTTT. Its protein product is CASSGSQGGTEAFF.

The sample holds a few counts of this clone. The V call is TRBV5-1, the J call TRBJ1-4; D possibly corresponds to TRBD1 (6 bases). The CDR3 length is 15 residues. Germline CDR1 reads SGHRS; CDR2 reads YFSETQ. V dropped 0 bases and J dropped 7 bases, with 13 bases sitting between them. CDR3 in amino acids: CASSLGRETGEKLFF. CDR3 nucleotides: TGCGCCAGCAGCTTGGGAAGGGAGACAGGTGAAAAACTGTTTTTT.

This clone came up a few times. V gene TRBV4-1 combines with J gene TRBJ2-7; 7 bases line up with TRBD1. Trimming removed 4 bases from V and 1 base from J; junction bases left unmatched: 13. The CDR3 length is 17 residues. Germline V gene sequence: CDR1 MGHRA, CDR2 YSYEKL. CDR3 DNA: TGCGCCAGCAGCCTCGGAGATGGGACAGATTTATCCTACGAGCAGTACTTC. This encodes CASSLGDGTDLSYEQYF.

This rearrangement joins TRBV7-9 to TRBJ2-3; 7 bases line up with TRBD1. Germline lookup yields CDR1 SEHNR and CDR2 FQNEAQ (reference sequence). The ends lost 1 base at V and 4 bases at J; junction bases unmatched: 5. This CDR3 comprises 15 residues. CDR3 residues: CASSLGVRGSDTQYF. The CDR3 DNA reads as TGTGCCAGCAGCTTAGGCGTCAGGGGGTCAGATACGCAGTATTTT.

CDR3 sequence reads: CASSQDFGLARGGTGELFF. The CDR3 nucleotides read TGCGCCAGCAGCCAAGATTTCGGACTAGCGCGGGGGGGGACCGGGGAGCTGTTTTTT. The V gene is TRBV4-1, the J gene TRBJ2-2, with TRBD2 matching over 9 bases. V lost 0 bases, J lost 5 bases, and 13 bases stayed unmatched. The CDR3 has 19 amino acids. CDR1 and CDR2 from the germline V gene are MGHRA and YSYEKL.

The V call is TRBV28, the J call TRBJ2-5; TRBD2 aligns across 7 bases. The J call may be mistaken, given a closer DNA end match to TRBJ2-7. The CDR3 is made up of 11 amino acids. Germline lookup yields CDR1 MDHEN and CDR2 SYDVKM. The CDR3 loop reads CASRTRYEQYF. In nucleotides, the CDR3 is TGTGCCTCCCGGACTAGGTACGAGCAGTACTTC.

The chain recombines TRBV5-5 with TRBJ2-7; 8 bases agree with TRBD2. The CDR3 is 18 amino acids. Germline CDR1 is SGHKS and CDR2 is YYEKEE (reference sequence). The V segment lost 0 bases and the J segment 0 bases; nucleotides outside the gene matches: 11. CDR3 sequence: CASSLVATSGQNSYEQYF. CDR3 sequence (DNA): TGTGCCAGCAGCTTGGTGGCAACTAGCGGTCAGAACTCCTACGAGCAGTACTTC.

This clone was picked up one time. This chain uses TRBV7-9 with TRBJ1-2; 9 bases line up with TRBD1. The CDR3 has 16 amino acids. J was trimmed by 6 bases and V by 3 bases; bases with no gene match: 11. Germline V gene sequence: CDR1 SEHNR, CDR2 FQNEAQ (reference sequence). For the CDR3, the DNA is TGTGCCAGCAGCTTGCCGGGACAGGGCGTTATCGATGGCTACACCTTC. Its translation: CASSLPGQGVIDGYTF.

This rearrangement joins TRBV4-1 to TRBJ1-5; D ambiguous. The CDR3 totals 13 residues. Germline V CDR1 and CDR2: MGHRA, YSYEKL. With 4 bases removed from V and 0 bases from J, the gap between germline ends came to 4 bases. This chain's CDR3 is CASSPFSNQPQHF. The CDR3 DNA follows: TGCGCCAGCAGCCCGTTTAGCAATCAGCCCCAGCATTTT.